Given below is one T cell receptor (beta chain) in context. The authors carried out high-throughput sequencing of TCR beta. They applied it to CD8+ and CD4+ T cells obtained from blood. Patients with Susac syndrome showed fulfilment of recently defined diagnostic criteria for definite or probable disease. The entry originates in a study of CD8 T cells in Susac syndrome. Study-level background: Clinically active disease was present in five or six of the sequenced Susac syndrome patients. Roughly 8 of these patients were in remission.

V lost 6 bases to trimming and J lost 0 bases; unmatched junction nucleotides: 5. CDR1 is MGHDK and CDR2 is SYGVNS in the germline V gene. The CDR3 is made up of 15 amino acids. An input of about 0.45 to 1 ug of RNA was subjected to reverse transcription using random hexamers. TCR beta CDR3 was amplified by immunoSEQ multiplex PCR. This amplification extended across 54 Vbeta and 13 Jbeta segments. TCRdb fed the immunoSEQ multiplex PCR reads into MiXCR, producing one record per CDR3 protein. This table has approximately 190,000 distinct CDR3 sequences, approximately 96% appearing once. This sequence was found in a human donor with Susac syndrome. J is TRBJ1-3 and V is TRBV25-1, with TRBD1 matching over 7 bases. Source material: CD4+ T cells from PBMCs. The CDR3 reads CASSQGVISGNTIYF. The CDR3 nucleotides read TGTGCCAGCAGCCAGGGGGTAATCTCTGGAAACACCATATATTTT.